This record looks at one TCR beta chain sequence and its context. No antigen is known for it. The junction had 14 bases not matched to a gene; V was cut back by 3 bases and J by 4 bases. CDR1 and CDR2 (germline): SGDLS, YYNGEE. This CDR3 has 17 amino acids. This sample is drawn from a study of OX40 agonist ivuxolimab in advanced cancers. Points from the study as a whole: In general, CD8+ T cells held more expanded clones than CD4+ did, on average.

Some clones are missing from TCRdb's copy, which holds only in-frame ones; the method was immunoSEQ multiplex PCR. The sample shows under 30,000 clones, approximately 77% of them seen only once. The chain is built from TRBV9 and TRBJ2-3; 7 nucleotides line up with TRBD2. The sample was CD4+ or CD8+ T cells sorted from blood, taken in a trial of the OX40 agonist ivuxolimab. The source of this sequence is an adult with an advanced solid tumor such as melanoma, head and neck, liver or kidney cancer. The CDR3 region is CASSAAEGAGYADTQYF. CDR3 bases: TGTGCCAGCAGCGCTGCCGAGGGAGCGGGGTACGCAGATACGCAGTATTTT.